The 32 T cell receptor beta chains given below trace back to one sample, sequenced in a study of blood T cell repertoires in COVID-19. Profiled with immunoSEQ multiplex PCR; TCRdb holds only in-frame clones, not every one. The sample includes about 170,000 clones, 75% to 90% of them seen just once. Sequencing was carried out using PBMCs or T cells enriched from blood (not recorded which). The source of these receptors is a woman aged 18-29 years who had recovered from COVID-19.

The genes are TRBV6-1 and TRBJ1-5, with D tentatively TRBD1 (6 bases). V was cut by 7 bases and J by 5 bases, with 15 bases left in between. The length of the CDR3 is 14 residues. Germline V gene data show CDR1 as MNHNS and CDR2 as SASEGT. The CDR3 DNA reads TGTGCCAGCATTTATGAACAGGGAGATCAGCCCCAGCATTTT. This translates into CASIYEQGDQPQHF.

The V call is TRBV28, the J call TRBJ2-1; TRBD2 aligns across 9 bases. Trimming at V came to 6 bases and at J to 10 bases, leaving 13 bases not matched to a gene. The CDR3 sequence is 15 residues long. The V gene's germline CDR1 is MDHEN and CDR2 SYDVKM. In nucleotides, the CDR3 is TGTGCCAGCAGACGTTGGGTAGCGGGAGATGGGGAGCAGTTCTTC. Translation: CASRRWVAGDGEQFF.

CDR3: CASSPGLLPNEQFF. CDR3 DNA: TGTGCCAGCAGCCCGGGACTACTACCCAATGAGCAGTTCTTC. The chain carries TRBV5-6 and TRBJ2-1, with 7 nucleotides matching TRBD2. The CDR3 contains 14 residues. Trimming cost V 4 bases and J 6 bases; bases outside gene matches: 7. Germline V lookup: CDR1 SGHDT, CDR2 YYEEEE.

As regards this clone: The sample holds other DNA sequences that translate to the same CDR3. This rearrangement joins TRBV7-8 to TRBJ1-5; 7 positions match TRBD1. V shed 5 bases, J shed 2 bases, and the junction held 3 bases outside the gene matches. CDR3 length equals 14 residues. CDR1 SGHVS and CDR2 FQNEAQ come from the germline V gene. The CDR3 DNA sequence: TGTGCCAGCAGCCGGACAGGAGGCAATCAGCCCCAGCATTTT. This sequence encodes CASSRTGGNQPQHF.

The V call is TRBV28, the J call TRBJ2-7; TRBD2 is a possible D gene (6 bases). The CDR3 is made up of 16 amino acids. CDR1 and CDR2 (germline): MDHEN, SYDVKM. Trimming stripped 6 bases from V and 4 bases from J, with 22 bases between. CDR3 amino acids: CASSRGIGRTPYEQYF. The DNA for the CDR3 is TGTGCCAGCAGCCGAGGCATCGGGAGAACTCCGTACGAGCAGTACTTC.

This clone appeared a few times. The rearrangement uses TRBV19 and TRBJ2-7, with D possibly being TRBD2 (5 bases). The CDR3 has 13 residues. Trimming shortened V by 4 bases and J by 2 bases, and 9 bases separated the two germline ends. The V gene's germline CDR1 is LNHDA and CDR2 SQIVND (reference sequence). The CDR3 here is CASSNPGAYEQYF. The DNA for the CDR3 is TGTGCCAGTAGTAATCCCGGGGCCTACGAGCAGTACTTC.

The J gene is TRBJ2-2, the V gene TRBV2, with TRBD2 matching 8 bases. V gave up 6 bases and J gave up 4 bases; unmatched junction bases: 13. The length of the CDR3 is 17 residues. In germline, CDR1 is SNHLY, CDR2 FYNNEI. CDR3 sequence (DNA): TGTGCCAGCAGCCCTGAACGTCTAGCGGGCTTCACCGGGGAGCTGTTTTTT. Translating it yields CASSPERLAGFTGELFF.

The V and J genes are TRBV6-5 and TRBJ2-7; 8 nucleotides line up with TRBD2. V lost 0 bases and J lost 2; bases outside the gene matches: 3. This CDR3 is built from 15 residues. CDR1 and CDR2 from the germline V gene are MNHEY and SVGAGI. The CDR3 here is CASSYSKLAAYEQYF. In DNA, the CDR3 is TGTGCCAGCAGTTACTCCAAACTAGCGGCCTACGAGCAGTACTTC.

V usage is TRBV19 and J usage is TRBJ2-3, with TRBD1 matching over 9 bases. With V trimmed by 8 bases and J by 5 bases, 8 bases remained unmatched. There are 14 residues in the CDR3. Germline CDR1 LNHDA, CDR2 SQIVND (reference sequence). The CDR3 region is CASAGTGIVDTQYF. The CDR3 DNA reads TGTGCCAGTGCTGGGACAGGGATAGTAGATACGCAGTATTTT.

The chain has TRBV20-1 and TRBJ1-1, with D tentatively TRBD1 (5 bases). The CDR3 loop spans 11 amino acids. V shed 6 bases and J shed 4 bases, with 9 bases lying between them. Germline CDR1 and CDR2: DFQATT and SNEGSKA (reference sequence). The CDR3 spells CSAQGGTEAFF. The CDR3 nucleotides read TGCAGTGCCCAGGGAGGCACTGAAGCTTTCTTT.

The CDR3 coding sequence is TGTGCCAGCAGTTTCCCGACAGGCTTAAATTCACCCCTCCACTTT. It translates to CASSFPTGLNSPLHF. The gene calls are TRBV28 and TRBJ1-6, with D possibly TRBD1 on 6 matching bases. V was shortened by 3 bases and J by 7 bases, with 13 bases between the two germline ends. Germline V gene data show CDR1 as MDHEN and CDR2 as SYDVKM. This CDR3 spans 15 amino acids. Combining the CDR3 with reference TRBV28 and TRBJ1-6 gives the whole variable domain DVKVTQSSRYLVKRTGEKVFLECVQDMDHENMFWYRQDPGLGLRLIYFSYDVKMKEKGDIPEGYSVSREKKERFSLILESASTNQTSMYLCASSFPTGLNSPLHFGNGTRLTVT.

This clone was seen more than once but under ten times. The V and J genes are TRBV29-1 and TRBJ1-5; unclear D gene. The V and J ends lost 5 bases and 5 bases respectively, with 10 bases between them. Germline assignment: CDR1 SQVTM and CDR2 ANQGSEA. This CDR3 region has 12 residues. The CDR3 loop reads CSVRLEDQPQHF. The CDR3 DNA follows: TGCAGCGTTCGCCTGGAGGATCAGCCCCAGCATTTT. The variable domain in full, with the rest retrieved from reference TRBV29-1 and TRBJ1-5, is SAVISQKPSRDICQRGTSLTIQCQVDSQVTMMFWYRQQPGQSLTLIATANQGSEATYESGFVIDKFPISRPNLTFSTLTVSNMSPEDSSIYLCSVRLEDQPQHFGDGTRLSIL.

The gene calls are TRBV6-1 and TRBJ2-7; D perhaps matches TRBD1 (6 bases). The CDR3 totals 13 residues. Between the trimmed V and J ends, which lost 11 bases and 6 bases, there was a span of 20 bases. Germline CDR1 is MNHNS and CDR2 is SASEGT. For the CDR3, the DNA is TGTGCCTACGGAGGCAGGGGTATCGGCGAGCAGTACTTC. Translating it yields CAYGGRGIGEQYF.

As regards this clone: Other nucleotide sequences from this sample produce the same CDR3. The chain couples TRBV5-1 to TRBJ2-3, with D perhaps TRBD1 (5 bases). Germline V CDR1 and CDR2: SGHRS, YFSETQ. V lost 0 bases and J 3 bases, leaving 5 bases between the germline ends. The CDR3 contains 13 residues. DNA for the CDR3: TGCGCCAGCAGCTTGGCAGGGACAGATACGCAGTATTTT. This gives the protein CASSLAGTDTQYF. Filled out from reference TRBV5-1 and TRBJ2-3, the complete variable domain reads KAGVTQTPRYLIKTRGQQVTLSCSPISGHRSVSWYQQTPGQGLQFLFEYFSETQRNKGNFPGRFSGRQFSNSRSEMNVSTLELGDSALYLCASSLAGTDTQYFGPGTRLTVL.

The V gene is TRBV5-6, the J gene TRBJ1-5, with D perhaps TRBD1 (5 bases). CDR1 is SGHDT and CDR2 is YYEEEE in the germline V gene. V lost 4 bases and J 3 bases, leaving 11 bases between the germline ends. This CDR3 has 14 amino acids. The CDR3, as DNA: TGTGCCAGCAGCAGGGGTTGGGTCAATCAGCCCCAGCATTTT. Protein: CASSRGWVNQPQHF. The full variable domain, with the rest looked up from reference TRBV5-6 and TRBJ1-5, is DAGVTQSPTHLIKTRGQQVTLRCSPKSGHDTVSWYQQALGQGPQFIFQYYEEEERQRGNFPDRFSGHQFPNYSSELNVNALLLGDSALYLCASSRGWVNQPQHFGDGTRLSIL.

The rearrangement links TRBV20-1 to TRBJ2-1, with D hard to call. V lost 3 bases and J 5 bases, leaving 17 bases between the germline ends. Germline V gene sequence: CDR1 DFQATT, CDR2 SNEGSKA (reference sequence). The CDR3 runs to 15 residues. The CDR3 sequence is CSASWRQAFDNEQFF. CDR3 nucleotide sequence: TGCAGTGCTAGTTGGCGACAAGCTTTCGACAATGAGCAGTTCTTC.

To note about this clone: The same CDR3 also results from other DNA sequences found in this sample. This sequence joins TRBV5-6 and TRBJ2-7; TRBD2 aligns across 15 bases. The CDR3 contains 15 residues. V was pared by 4 bases and J by 4 bases, with 3 bases of the junction left unmatched. Germline CDR1 SGHDT, CDR2 YYEEEE. The CDR3 DNA is TGTGCCAGCAGCCCAGGACTAGCGGGAGGGTACGAGCAGTACTTC. Translating it yields CASSPGLAGGYEQYF.

This chain connects TRBV5-4 to TRBJ1-3; maybe TRBD1 (6 bases). CDR3 length equals 15 residues. V was clipped by 4 bases and J by 0 bases, with 11 bases between them. Germline values: CDR1 SGHNT, CDR2 YYREEE (reference sequence). The CDR3, as DNA: TGTGCCAGCAGCAACCGACAGGACTCTGGAAACACCATATATTTT. The encoded protein is CASSNRQDSGNTIYF.

The chain couples TRBV4-2 to TRBJ2-2; D gene ambiguous. V dropped 4 bases and J dropped 4 bases, with 7 bases sitting between them. This CDR3 spans 13 amino acids. Germline V gene lookup returns CDR1 LGHNA and CDR2 YNFKEQ. The CDR3 nucleotides read TGTGCCAGCAGCCTTAATCCCACCGGGGAGCTGTTTTTT. This encodes CASSLNPTGELFF.

With respect to this clone: The same CDR3 also results from other DNA sequences found in this sample. The chain joins TRBV5-1 to TRBJ2-3; D unresolved. The CDR3 is 11 amino acids. The germline V and J ends were trimmed by 2 bases and 5 bases, with 3 bases remaining between them. Looked up from germline, CDR1 is SGHRS and CDR2 is YFSETQ. CDR3 protein: CASSLQDTQYF. CDR3 bases: TGCGCCAGCAGCTTACAAGATACGCAGTATTTT.

The chain links TRBV6-2 or TRBV6-3 to TRBJ2-7; D possibly corresponds to TRBD2 (6 bases). This CDR3 has 14 residues. CDR1 is MNHEY, CDR2 SVGEGT, per germline. The V gene lost 5 bases and the J gene lost 7 bases, with 18 bases spanning the gap. CDR3 protein: CASSPRDSTREQYF. The CDR3 DNA reads TGTGCCAGCAGTCCCCGGGACTCTACTCGAGAGCAGTACTTC.

The chain joins TRBV28 to TRBJ1-3; D uncertain. CDR1 MDHEN and CDR2 SYDVKM come from the germline V gene. This CDR3 has 18 residues. The ends were cut back, 7 bases at V and 0 bases at J, with 22 bases in the middle. CDR3 DNA sequence: TGTGCCAGCATAGACGCGGGCATGACCGGTCTCTCTGGAAACACCATATATTTT. This gives the protein CASIDAGMTGLSGNTIYF.

V gene TRBV21-1 combines with J gene TRBJ2-7; the DNA was not used to check the table's D call, TRBD1. TRBV21-1 is an annotated pseudogene. The CDR3 sequence is 15 residues long. The CDR3 DNA is TGTGCCAGCAGCAAAACCGGGACAGCCAGCTACGAGCAGTACTTC. Protein: CASSKTGTASYEQYF.

The V and J genes are TRBV3-1 (or the pseudogene TRBV3-2) and TRBJ2-3; 13 bases align to TRBD2. V lost 3 bases and J lost 3; bases outside the gene matches: 3. The CDR3 spans 16 residues. Germline loops: CDR1 LGHDT, CDR2 YNNKEL (reference sequence). The CDR3 nucleotides read TGTGCCAGCAGCCACGGACTAGCGGGAGCGACAGATACGCAGTATTTT. As protein: CASSHGLAGATDTQYF.

The chain carries TRBV5-1 and TRBJ2-7; D is undetermined. Between the trimmed V and J ends, which lost 1 base and 3 bases, there was a span of 11 bases. Germline V gene lookup returns CDR1 SGHRS and CDR2 YFSETQ. The CDR3 spans 14 residues. The CDR3 reads CASSLSSANYEQYF. CDR3 in DNA: TGCGCCAGCAGCTTGAGCTCCGCCAACTACGAGCAGTACTTC.

Regarding this clone: This specimen includes other DNA sequences encoding the same CDR3. This chain joins TRBV23-1 and TRBJ2-2, with TRBD1 matching over 7 bases. TRBV23-1 is designated an ORF whose function remains uncertain. The CDR3 length is 16 residues. Losses at the gene ends were 0 bases for V and 8 bases for J; bases not matched to a gene: 9. This CDR3 is CASSQSGTGDSGELFF. For the CDR3, the DNA is TGCGCCAGCAGTCAATCTGGAACAGGGGATTCAGGGGAGCTGTTTTTT.

V and J are TRBV7-2 and TRBJ2-7; perhaps TRBD2 as D (6 bases). CDR1 is SGHTA, CDR2 FQGNSA, per germline. The V end lost 2 bases, the J end lost 3 bases, and 14 bases lay between the germline ends. The CDR3 extends over 15 amino acids. CDR3: CASSLRPRGNYEQYF. CDR3 sequence (DNA): TGTGCCAGCAGCTTACGCCCGCGGGGTAACTACGAGCAGTACTTC. The whole variable domain, filled in from reference TRBV7-2 and TRBJ2-7, reads GAGVSQSPSNKVTEKGKDVELRCDPISGHTALYWYRQSLGQGLEFLIYFQGNSAPDKSGLPSDRFSAERTGGSVSTLTIQRTQQEDSAVYLCASSLRPRGNYEQYFGPGTRLTVT.

V is TRBV5-1 and J is TRBJ2-1; 11 positions agree with TRBD2. This CDR3 is built from 15 residues. The germline V gene has CDR1 SGHRS and CDR2 YFSETQ. V was pared by 5 bases and J by 6 bases, with 7 bases of the junction left unmatched. The CDR3 DNA is TGCGCCAGCAGACTAGCGGGAGTTTGGGTCAATGAGCAGTTCTTC. Translating gives CASRLAGVWVNEQFF. Full variable domain (rest looked up from reference TRBV5-1 and TRBJ2-1): KAGVTQTPRYLIKTRGQQVTLSCSPISGHRSVSWYQQTPGQGLQFLFEYFSETQRNKGNFPGRFSGRQFSNSRSEMNVSTLELGDSALYLCASRLAGVWVNEQFFGPGTRLTVL.

The rearrangement joins TRBV15 to TRBJ2-5; D is uncertain. The CDR3 has 12 amino acids. Deletions cut 0 bases from V and 5 bases from J, with 4 bases between. CDR1 and CDR2 (germline): LNHNV, YYDKDF (reference sequence). The CDR3 DNA sequence: TGTGCCACCAGCAGAGATCGGGAGACCCAGTACTTC. Encoded protein: CATSRDRETQYF.

This chain uses TRBV5-6 with TRBJ1-3; TRBD1 aligns across 10 bases. The CDR3 length is 15 residues. J gave up 4 bases and V 4 bases, and 5 bases lay outside the gene matches. Germline CDR1 is SGHDT and CDR2 is YYEEEE. The CDR3 here is CASSRGQGFGNTIYF. The CDR3 DNA follows: TGTGCCAGCAGCAGGGGACAGGGGTTCGGAAACACCATATATTTT.

The sample holds one count of this clone. Here the CDR3 reads CASTRPGRDAGELFF. CDR3 in DNA: TGTGCCAGCACCCGCCCCGGGAGGGACGCCGGGGAGCTGTTTTTT. The rearrangement joins TRBV11-2 to TRBJ2-2; 8 nucleotides agree with TRBD2. The CDR3 is 15 residues long. CDR1 and CDR2 from the germline V gene are SGHAT and FQNNGV. V dropped 7 bases and J dropped 6; count of bases not matched to a gene: 10.

The chain's CDR3 is CASRKGLAAPGQYF. DNA of the CDR3: TGCGCCAGCAGGAAGGGACTAGCGGCTCCGGGGCAGTACTTC. V and J are TRBV10-2 and TRBJ2-7; 11 positions agree with TRBD2. V was pared by 6 bases and J by 9 bases, with 10 bases of the junction left unmatched. Germline V CDR1 and CDR2: WSHSY, SAAADI. The CDR3 loop spans 14 amino acids.